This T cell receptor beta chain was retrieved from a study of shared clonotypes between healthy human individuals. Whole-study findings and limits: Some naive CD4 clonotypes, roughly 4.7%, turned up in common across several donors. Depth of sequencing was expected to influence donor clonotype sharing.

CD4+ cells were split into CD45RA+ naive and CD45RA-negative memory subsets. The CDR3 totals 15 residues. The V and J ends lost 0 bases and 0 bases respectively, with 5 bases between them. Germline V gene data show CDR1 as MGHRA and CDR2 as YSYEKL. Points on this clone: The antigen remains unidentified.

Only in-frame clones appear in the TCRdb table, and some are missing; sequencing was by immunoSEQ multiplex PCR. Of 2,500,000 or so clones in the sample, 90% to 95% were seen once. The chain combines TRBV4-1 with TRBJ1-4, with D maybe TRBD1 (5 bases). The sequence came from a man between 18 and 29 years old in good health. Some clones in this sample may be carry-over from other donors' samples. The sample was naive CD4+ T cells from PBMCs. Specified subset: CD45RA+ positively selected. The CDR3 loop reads CASSQEQATNEKLFF. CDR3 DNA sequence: TGCGCCAGCAGCCAAGAACAGGCAACTAATGAAAAACTGTTTTTT.